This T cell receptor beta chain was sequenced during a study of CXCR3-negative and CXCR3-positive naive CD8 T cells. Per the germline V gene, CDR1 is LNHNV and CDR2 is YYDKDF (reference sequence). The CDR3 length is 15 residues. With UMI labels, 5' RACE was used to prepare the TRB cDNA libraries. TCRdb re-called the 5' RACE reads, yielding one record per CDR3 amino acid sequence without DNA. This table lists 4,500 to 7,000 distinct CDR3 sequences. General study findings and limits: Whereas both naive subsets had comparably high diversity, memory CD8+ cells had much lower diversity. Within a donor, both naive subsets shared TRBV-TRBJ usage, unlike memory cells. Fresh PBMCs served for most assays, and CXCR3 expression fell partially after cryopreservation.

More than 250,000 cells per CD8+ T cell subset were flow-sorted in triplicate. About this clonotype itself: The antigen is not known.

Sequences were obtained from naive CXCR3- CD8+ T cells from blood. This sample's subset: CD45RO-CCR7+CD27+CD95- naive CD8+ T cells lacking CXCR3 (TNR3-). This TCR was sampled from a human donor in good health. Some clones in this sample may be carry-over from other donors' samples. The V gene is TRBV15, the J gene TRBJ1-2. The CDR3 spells CATSTGKGSVYGYTF.